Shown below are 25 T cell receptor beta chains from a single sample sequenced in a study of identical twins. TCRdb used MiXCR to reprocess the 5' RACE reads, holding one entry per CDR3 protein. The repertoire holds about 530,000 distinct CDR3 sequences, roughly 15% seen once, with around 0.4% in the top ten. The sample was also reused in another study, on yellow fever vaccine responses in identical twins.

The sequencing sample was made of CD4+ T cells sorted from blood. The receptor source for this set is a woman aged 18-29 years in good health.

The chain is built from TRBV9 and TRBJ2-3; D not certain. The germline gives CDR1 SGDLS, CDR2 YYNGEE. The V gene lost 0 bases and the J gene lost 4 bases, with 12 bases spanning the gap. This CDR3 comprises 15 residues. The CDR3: CASSVAGTVSDTQYF. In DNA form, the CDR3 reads TGTGCCAGCAGCGTAGCCGGTACGGTTTCAGATACGCAGTATTTT.

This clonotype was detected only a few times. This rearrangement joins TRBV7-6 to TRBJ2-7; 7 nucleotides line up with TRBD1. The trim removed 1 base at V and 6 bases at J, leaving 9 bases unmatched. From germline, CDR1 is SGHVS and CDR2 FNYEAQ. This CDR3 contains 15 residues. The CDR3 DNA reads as TGTGCCAGCAGCTTAGGTAGGGGACAGTCATTCGAGCAGTACGTC. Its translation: CASSLGRGQSFEQYV.

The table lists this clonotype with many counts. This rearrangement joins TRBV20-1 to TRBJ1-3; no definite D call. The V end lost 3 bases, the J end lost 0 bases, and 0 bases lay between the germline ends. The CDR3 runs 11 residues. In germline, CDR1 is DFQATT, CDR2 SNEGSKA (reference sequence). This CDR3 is CSASSGNTIYF. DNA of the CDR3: TGCAGTGCTAGCTCTGGAAACACCATATATTTT.

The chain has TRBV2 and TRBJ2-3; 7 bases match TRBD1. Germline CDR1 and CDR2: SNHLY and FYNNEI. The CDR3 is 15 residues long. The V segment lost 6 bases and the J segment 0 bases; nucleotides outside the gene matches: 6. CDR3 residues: CASSLRDSSTDTQYF. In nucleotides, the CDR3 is TGTGCCAGCAGCCTAAGGGACAGCAGCACAGATACGCAGTATTTT.

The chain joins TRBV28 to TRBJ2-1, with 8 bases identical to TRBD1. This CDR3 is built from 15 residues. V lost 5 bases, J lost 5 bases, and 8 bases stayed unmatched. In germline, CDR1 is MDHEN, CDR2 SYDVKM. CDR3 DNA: TGTGCCAGCAGTACTTCCGGGACAGGAGACAATGAGCAGTTCTTC. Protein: CASSTSGTGDNEQFF.

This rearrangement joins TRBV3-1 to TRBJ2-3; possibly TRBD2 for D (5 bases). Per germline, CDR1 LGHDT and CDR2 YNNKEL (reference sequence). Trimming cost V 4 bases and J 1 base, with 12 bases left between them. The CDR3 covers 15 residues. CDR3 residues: CASSRAAVGTDTQYF. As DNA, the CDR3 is TGTGCCAGCAGCCGAGCGGCCGTCGGCACAGATACGCAGTATTTT.

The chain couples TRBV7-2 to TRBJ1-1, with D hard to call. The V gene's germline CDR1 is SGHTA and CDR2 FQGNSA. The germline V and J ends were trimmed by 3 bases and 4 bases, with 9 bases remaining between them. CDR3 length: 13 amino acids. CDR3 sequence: CASSLFEFTEAFF. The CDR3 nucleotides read TGTGCCAGCAGCTTGTTTGAGTTCACTGAAGCTTTCTTT.

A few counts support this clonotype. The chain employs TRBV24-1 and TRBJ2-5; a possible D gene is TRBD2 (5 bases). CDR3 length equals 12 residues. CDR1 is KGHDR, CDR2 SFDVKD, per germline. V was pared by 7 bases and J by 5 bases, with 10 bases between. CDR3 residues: CATSGIGETQYF. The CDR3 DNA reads TGTGCCACCAGCGGGATAGGGGAGACCCAGTACTTC.

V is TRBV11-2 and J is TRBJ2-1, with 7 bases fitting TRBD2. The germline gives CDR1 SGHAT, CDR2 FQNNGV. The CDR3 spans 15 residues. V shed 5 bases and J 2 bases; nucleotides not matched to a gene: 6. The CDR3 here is CASSKAGLAYNEQFF. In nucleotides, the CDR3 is TGTGCCAGCAGCAAAGCAGGACTAGCCTACAATGAGCAGTTCTTC.

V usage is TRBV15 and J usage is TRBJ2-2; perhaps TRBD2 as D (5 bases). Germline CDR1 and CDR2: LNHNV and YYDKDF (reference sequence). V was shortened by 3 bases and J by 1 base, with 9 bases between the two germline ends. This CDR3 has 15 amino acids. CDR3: CATSSGGLNTGELFF. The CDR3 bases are TGTGCCACCAGCAGTGGTGGACTGAACACCGGGGAGCTGTTTTTT.

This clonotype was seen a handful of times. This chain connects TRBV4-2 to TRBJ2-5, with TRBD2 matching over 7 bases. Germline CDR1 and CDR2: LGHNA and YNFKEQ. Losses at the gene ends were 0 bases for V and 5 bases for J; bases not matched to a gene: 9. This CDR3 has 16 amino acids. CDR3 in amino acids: CASSQDLASGWETQYF. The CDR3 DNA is TGTGCCAGCAGCCAAGATTTGGCTAGCGGTTGGGAGACCCAGTACTTC.

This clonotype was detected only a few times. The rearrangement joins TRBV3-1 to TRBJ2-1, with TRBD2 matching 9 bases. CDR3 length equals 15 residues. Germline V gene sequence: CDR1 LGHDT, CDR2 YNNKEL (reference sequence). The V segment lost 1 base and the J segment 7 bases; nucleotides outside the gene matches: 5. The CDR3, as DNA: TGTGCCAGCAGCCAAGTGCGGGGGGGTGGGAATGAGCAGTTCTTC. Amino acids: CASSQVRGGGNEQFF.

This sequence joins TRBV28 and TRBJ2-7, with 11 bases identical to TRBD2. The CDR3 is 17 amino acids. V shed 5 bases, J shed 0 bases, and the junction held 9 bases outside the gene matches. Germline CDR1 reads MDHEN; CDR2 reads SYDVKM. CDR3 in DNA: TGTGCCAGCAGTCACCCACTAGCGGGAGAGCCCTCCTACGAGCAGTACTTC. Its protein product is CASSHPLAGEPSYEQYF.

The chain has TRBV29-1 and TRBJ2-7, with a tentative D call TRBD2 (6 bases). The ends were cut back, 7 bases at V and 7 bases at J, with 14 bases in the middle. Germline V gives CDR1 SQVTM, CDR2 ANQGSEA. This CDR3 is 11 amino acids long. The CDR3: CSAQSGQEQYF. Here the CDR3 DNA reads TGCAGCGCTCAAAGCGGGCAAGAGCAGTACTTC.

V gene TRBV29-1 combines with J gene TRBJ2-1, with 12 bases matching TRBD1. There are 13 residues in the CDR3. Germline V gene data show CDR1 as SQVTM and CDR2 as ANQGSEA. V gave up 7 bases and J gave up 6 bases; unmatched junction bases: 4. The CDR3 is CSGGQGALNEQFF. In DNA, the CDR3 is TGCAGCGGGGGACAGGGGGCTCTCAATGAGCAGTTCTTC.

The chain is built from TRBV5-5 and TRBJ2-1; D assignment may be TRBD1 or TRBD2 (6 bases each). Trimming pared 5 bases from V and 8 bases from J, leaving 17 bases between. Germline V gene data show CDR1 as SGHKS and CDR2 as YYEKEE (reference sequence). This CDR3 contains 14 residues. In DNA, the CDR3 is TGTGCCAGCAGTAAACAGGGATGGGGGGATGAGCAGTTCTTC. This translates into CASSKQGWGDEQFF.

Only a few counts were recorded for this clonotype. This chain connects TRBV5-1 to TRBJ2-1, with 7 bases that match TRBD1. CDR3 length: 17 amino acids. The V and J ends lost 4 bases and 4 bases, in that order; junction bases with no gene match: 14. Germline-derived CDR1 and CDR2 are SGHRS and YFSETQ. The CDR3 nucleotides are TGCGCCAGCAGCCCTCCCCGGTTGGGACAGTTGTACAATGAGCAGTTCTTC. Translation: CASSPPRLGQLYNEQFF.

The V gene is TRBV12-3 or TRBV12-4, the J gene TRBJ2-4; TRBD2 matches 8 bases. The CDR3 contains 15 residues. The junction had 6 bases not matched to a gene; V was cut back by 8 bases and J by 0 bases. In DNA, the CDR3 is TGTGCCAGCGGAACTAGCGGTAAAGCCAAAAACATTCAGTACTTC. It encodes CASGTSGKAKNIQYF.

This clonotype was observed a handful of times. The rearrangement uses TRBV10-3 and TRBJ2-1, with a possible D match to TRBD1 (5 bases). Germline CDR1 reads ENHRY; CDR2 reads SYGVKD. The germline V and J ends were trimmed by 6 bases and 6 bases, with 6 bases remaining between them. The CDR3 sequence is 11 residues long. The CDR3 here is CAIRDSNEQFF. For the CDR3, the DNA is TGTGCCATCAGAGACAGCAATGAGCAGTTCTTC.

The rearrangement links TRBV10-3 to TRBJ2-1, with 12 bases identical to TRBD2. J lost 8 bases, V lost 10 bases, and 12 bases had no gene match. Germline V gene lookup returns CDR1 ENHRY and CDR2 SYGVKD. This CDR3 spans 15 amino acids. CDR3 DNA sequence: TGTGCCACCCGCCGGACTAGCGGGAAGGACGATGAGCAGTTCTTC. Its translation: CATRRTSGKDDEQFF.

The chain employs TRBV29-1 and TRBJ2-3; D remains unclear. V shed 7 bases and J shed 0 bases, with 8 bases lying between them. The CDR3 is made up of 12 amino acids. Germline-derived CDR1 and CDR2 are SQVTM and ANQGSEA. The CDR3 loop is CSAGHSTDTQYF. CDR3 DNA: TGCAGCGCCGGGCACAGCACAGATACGCAGTATTTT.

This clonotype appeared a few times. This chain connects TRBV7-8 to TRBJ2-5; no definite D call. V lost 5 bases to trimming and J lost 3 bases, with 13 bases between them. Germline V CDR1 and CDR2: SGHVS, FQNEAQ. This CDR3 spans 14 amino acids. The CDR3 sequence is CASSHRRFEETQYF. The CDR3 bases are TGTGCCAGCAGCCACCGCCGGTTTGAAGAGACCCAGTACTTC.

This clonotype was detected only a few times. CDR3 sequence: CASNNQMNTEAFF. Written as DNA, the CDR3 is TGTGCCAGCAATAATCAGATGAACACTGAAGCTTTCTTT. The rearrangement joins TRBV2 to TRBJ1-1; D remains ambiguous. The CDR3 is 13 residues long. V was pared by 7 bases and J by 0 bases, with 9 bases between. Germline CDR1 is SNHLY and CDR2 is FYNNEI.

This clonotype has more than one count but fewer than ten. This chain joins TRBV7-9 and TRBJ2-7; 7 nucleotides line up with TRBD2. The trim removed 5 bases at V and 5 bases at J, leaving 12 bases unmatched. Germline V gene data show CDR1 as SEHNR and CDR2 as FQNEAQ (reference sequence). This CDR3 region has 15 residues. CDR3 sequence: CASSPSGRERDEQYF. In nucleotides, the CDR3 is TGTGCCAGCAGCCCATCTGGGAGGGAGAGGGACGAGCAGTACTTC. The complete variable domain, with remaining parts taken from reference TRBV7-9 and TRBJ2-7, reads DTGVSQNPRHKITKRGQNVTFRCDPISEHNRLYWYRQTLGQGPEFLTYFQNEAQLEKSRLLSDRFSAERPKGSFSTLEIQRTEQGDSAMYLCASSPSGRERDEQYFGPGTRLTVT.

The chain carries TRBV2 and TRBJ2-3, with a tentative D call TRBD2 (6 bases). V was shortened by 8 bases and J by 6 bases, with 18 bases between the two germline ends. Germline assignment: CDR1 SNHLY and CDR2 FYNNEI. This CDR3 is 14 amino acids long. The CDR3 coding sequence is TGTGCCAGCGGGCGGGGCCCCCCTCGCGATACGCAGTATTTT. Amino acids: CASGRGPPRDTQYF.